Sequencing of this T cell receptor beta chain was carried out in a study of blood T cell repertoires in COVID-19. Whole-study context: Samples came from the United States, Italy and Spain, spanning acute and convalescent COVID-19.

Germline V CDR1 and CDR2: LNHNV, YYDKDF (reference sequence). CDR3 length: 13 amino acids. V shed 1 base and J shed 7 bases, with 5 bases lying between them. Original methodology: Reference gene primer amplification gave estimated nucleated cell counts. TCRdb's copy holds only in-frame clones and misses some; the assay was immunoSEQ multiplex PCR. V and J calls and clone size are those listed in that table; D and trimming were worked out from the DNA. The sample consists of over 120,000 clones, about 87% of them appearing once. The receptor comes from a woman aged 45-65 years with acute or convalescent COVID-19. The gene calls are TRBV15 and TRBJ1-6; no firm D call. The sequenced sample was peripheral blood. CDR3 nucleotides: TGTGCCACCAGCAGAGGACACAATTCACCCCTCCACTTT. It specifies CATSRGHNSPLHF.